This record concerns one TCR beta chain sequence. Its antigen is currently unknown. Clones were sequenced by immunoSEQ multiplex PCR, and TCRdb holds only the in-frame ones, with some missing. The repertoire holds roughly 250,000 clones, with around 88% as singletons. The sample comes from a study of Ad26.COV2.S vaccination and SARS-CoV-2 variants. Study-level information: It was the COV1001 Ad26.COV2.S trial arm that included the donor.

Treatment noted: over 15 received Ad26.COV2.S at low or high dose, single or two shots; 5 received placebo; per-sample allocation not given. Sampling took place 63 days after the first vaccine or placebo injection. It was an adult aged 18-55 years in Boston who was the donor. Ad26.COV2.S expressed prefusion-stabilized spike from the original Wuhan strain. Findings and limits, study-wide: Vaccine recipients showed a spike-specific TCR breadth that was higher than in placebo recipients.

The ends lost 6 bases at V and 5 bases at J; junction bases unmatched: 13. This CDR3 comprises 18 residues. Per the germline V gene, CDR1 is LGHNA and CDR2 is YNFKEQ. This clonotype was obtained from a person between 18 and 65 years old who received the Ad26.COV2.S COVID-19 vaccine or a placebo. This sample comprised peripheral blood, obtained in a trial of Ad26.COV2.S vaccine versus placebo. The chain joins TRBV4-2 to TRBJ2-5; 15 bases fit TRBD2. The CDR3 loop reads CASSNPGLAGGPGETQYF. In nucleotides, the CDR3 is TGTGCCAGCAGTAACCCGGGACTAGCGGGGGGCCCAGGGGAGACCCAGTACTTC.